This T cell receptor (beta chain) was obtained from a study of T cell responses to AZD1222 COVID-19 vaccine (dated by TCRdb to about 2021). Describing the broader study: TCR sequencing was performed for about 250 trial participants, of whom 207 were given two doses of AZD1222 and around 25 were given two doses of MenACWY control vaccine. Trial participants were enrolled by age into 18-55, 56-69 and 70-plus year subgroups, with roughly 150, 30 and 60 TCR-sequenced participants respectively. Points the paper makes about the study in general: Vaccine-associated CD4 TCRs spanned the whole spike protein, with dominant responses in regions 160-218 and 743-854. The 56-69-year group was small, and its depth increase did not reach significance, likely because of low power. Only five or six AZD1222 recipients were SARS-CoV-2 seropositive at baseline, limiting conclusions about previously exposed vaccinees. Nearly half of unique spike-specific TCRs reportedly recognized epitopes outside regions mutated in the B.1.351 and B.1.1.7 variants. After two AZD1222 doses, spike-specific TCR breadth and depth were significantly higher than at day 0 and than in MenACWY recipients. Because no samples from the day 14 peak response were available, repertoires could be characterized only after the peak T cell response. Most participants were white British and females outnumbered males, and the authors suggested that clonal diversity may have been underestimated.

In the paper's terms, the time point label means: baseline before first vaccination. This sample's treatment or condition label indicates: meningococcal conjugate vaccine given as trial control. The vaccinee samples were drawn from two UK trials, COV001 and COV002, one of which was a single-blind randomized controlled phase 2/3 trial testing AZD1222 (ChAdOx1 nCoV-19) in healthy adults. Trial participant PBMC samples were collected at day 0 and day 28 after the second dose for TCRbeta chain sequencing. There are 14 amino acids in the CDR3, from cysteine to phenylalanine inclusive. The sequence is cut down to CDR3 DNA, 42 bases in frame from base 1. Sequences SGHTA (CDR1) and FQGNSA (CDR2) are obtained from the germline V gene. V is cut by 1 base and J by 4 bases, and the space between the germline ends is 11 bases. Comment on this clone: Its antigen is currently not known. There are no base qualities to consult, and no much larger clone falls within one base.

The CDR3 regions of human TCRbeta chains were analyzed by immunosequencing. As for how the authors treated the data: TCRs in the repertoires were matched against a reference library of SARS-CoV-2-specific TCRs that had been generated with the MIRA antigen-specificity platform. Breadth was defined as the fraction of unique TCRs that were SARS-CoV-2-associated. Depth was defined as the fraction of total T cells that were SARS-CoV-2-associated. Using the MIRA data, every spike-specific TCR was mapped to the spike region that the TCR reacted to and assigned to either a CD4 or a CD8 class. Log10-transformed breadth and depth values were compared by one-way ANOVA with Sidak's multiple comparisons tests. The source is immuneACCESS, and TCRdb retained only in-frame sequences with V and J called. Part of the clones is not carried over; for the studies checked, unresolved V genes explain less than half of this, and the remainder is unexplained. V, J and clone size are those of that table, while D and trimming were read from the DNA. For this sample there are over 45,000 clones; approximately 85% appear just once. The leading ten clones occupy about 20% of the sample.

The source material was peripheral blood, sampled on day 0 of MenACWY control vaccination. Recombination joined TRBV7-2 with TRBJ2-7, with the D gene call left open. The clonotype was recovered from an adult in good health. CDR3 protein: CASSLETHSYEQYF. The base sequence is TGTGCCAGCAGCTTAGAAACTCATTCTTACGAGCAGTACTTC.